These 27 T cell receptor beta chains were all obtained from the same sample, sequenced in a study of CD8 T cells in Susac syndrome. Reverse transcription of roughly 0.5 to 1 ug RNA was performed with random hexamers. One entry per CDR3 protein results from TCRdb running MiXCR on the immunoSEQ multiplex PCR reads. The data contain about 240,000 distinct CDR3 sequences, 90% to 97% of them singletons. The sample taken for sequencing was CD4+ T cells from PBMCs. These receptors all come from a human donor with Susac syndrome.

The genes are TRBV12-3 or TRBV12-4 and TRBJ2-7; D gene unclear. This CDR3 has 12 residues. Trimming took 5 bases from V and 4 from J, leaving 9 bases between them. CDR3 sequence reads: CASSQRGYEQYF. As DNA, the CDR3 is TGTGCCAGCAGTCAACGAGGATACGAGCAGTACTTC.

The chain has TRBV20-1 and TRBJ2-3; 7 nucleotides agree with TRBD2. CDR1 DFQATT and CDR2 SNEGSKA come from the germline V gene (reference sequence). The CDR3 spans 12 residues. The V gene end was trimmed by 4 bases and the J gene end by 5 bases; junction bases not matched to a gene: 3. Here the CDR3 DNA reads TGCAGTGCTAAAGCGGGGCTAGATACGCAGTATTTT. It specifies CSAKAGLDTQYF.

J is TRBJ1-1 and V is TRBV29-1, with TRBD1 matching over 10 bases. This CDR3 is 14 amino acids long. Germline V gives CDR1 SQVTM, CDR2 ANQGSEA. V was pared by 5 bases and J by 9 bases, with 12 bases of the junction left unmatched. The CDR3 nucleotides read TGCAGCGTTAGGGAGCCAGGGACAGGGGTTCAAGCTTTCTTT. This encodes CSVREPGTGVQAFF.

The chain employs TRBV29-1 and TRBJ2-5; TRBD1 matches at 8 bases. V gave up 6 bases and J gave up 3 bases; unmatched junction bases: 3. Germline V gene sequence: CDR1 SQVTM, CDR2 ANQGSEA. This CDR3 contains 12 residues. The CDR3 region is CSVVQGEETQYF. CDR3 nucleotide sequence: TGCAGCGTCGTACAGGGGGAAGAGACCCAGTACTTC.

This chain connects TRBV20-1 to TRBJ2-5; tentatively, D is TRBD1 (5 bases). Deletions cut 3 bases from V and 2 bases from J, with 16 bases between. Germline V gene lookup returns CDR1 DFQATT and CDR2 SNEGSKA (reference sequence). This CDR3 has 15 residues. CDR3 in amino acids: CSARDSGLGQETQYF. For the CDR3, the DNA is TGCAGTGCTAGGGATTCAGGGTTGGGTCAAGAGACCCAGTACTTC.

The sample holds one count of this clonotype. This chain joins TRBV19 and TRBJ2-6; D unresolved. The germline V gene encodes CDR1 LNHDA and CDR2 SQIVND (reference sequence). CDR3 length: 13 residues. Between the trimmed V and J ends, which lost 5 bases and 4 bases, there was a span of 6 bases. CDR3 region: CASSGRGANVLTF. The DNA of the CDR3 is TGTGCCAGTAGTGGTCGCGGGGCCAACGTCCTGACTTTC. The whole variable domain, filled in from reference TRBV19 and TRBJ2-6, reads DGGITQSPKYLFRKEGQNVTLSCEQNLNHDAMYWYRQDPGQGLRLIYYSQIVNDFQKGDIAEGYSVSREKKESFPLTVTSAQKNPTAFYLCASSGRGANVLTFGAGSRLTVL.

This clonotype was found a few times. The rearrangement uses TRBV6-5 and TRBJ2-1, with D unresolved. Per the germline V gene, CDR1 is MNHEY and CDR2 is SVGAGI. V was clipped by 5 bases and J by 6 bases, with 5 bases between them. This CDR3 contains 11 residues. The CDR3 spells CASSGLNEQFF. The DNA of the CDR3 is TGTGCCAGCAGTGGCCTCAATGAGCAGTTCTTC.

The count of this clonotype is one. The chain has TRBV5-1 and TRBJ2-5; no definite D call. This CDR3 has 13 residues. Looked up from germline, CDR1 is SGHRS and CDR2 is YFSETQ. Trimming pared 0 bases from V and 5 bases from J, leaving 8 bases between. Here the CDR3 DNA reads TGCGCCAGCAGCTTGGCCACAGATGAGACCCAGTACTTC. This codes for CASSLATDETQYF.

Worth noting for this clonotype: Relative to the germline gene, one junction end is altered; a read error may explain this. This chain links TRBV7-9 with TRBJ2-1, with 14 bases matching TRBD2. The CDR3 covers 16 residues. CDR1 SEHNR and CDR2 FQNEAQ come from the germline V gene (reference sequence). The CDR3 DNA reads TGTGCCAGCAGCCTAGCCGGGACTAGCGGGAGTGATGAGCAGTTCTTC. Residues: CASSLAGTSGSDEQFF.

This chain links TRBV3-1 with TRBJ2-7, with D possibly matching TRBD2 (5 bases). This CDR3 contains 14 residues. Germline assignment: CDR1 LGHDT and CDR2 YNNKEL (reference sequence). V was trimmed by 0 bases and J by 1 base, leaving 7 bases between them. The CDR3 here is CASSQELGSYEQYF. DNA for the CDR3: TGTGCCAGCAGCCAAGAACTAGGATCCTACGAGCAGTACTTC.

This clonotype has just one count. The chain carries TRBV15 and TRBJ2-7; the D is unclear. Trimming left V 1 base short and J 4 bases short, with 11 bases between. CDR1 is LNHNV and CDR2 is YYDKDF in the germline V gene (reference sequence). The CDR3 totals 14 residues. The DNA of the CDR3 is TGTGCCACCAGCAGAGCCGGCCGCCTGTACGAGCAGTACTTC. Protein product: CATSRAGRLYEQYF.

V is TRBV28 and J is TRBJ2-5; perhaps D is TRBD1 or TRBD2 (6 bases each). Germline V gene sequence: CDR1 MDHEN, CDR2 SYDVKM. This CDR3 spans 17 amino acids. V was cut by 2 bases and J by 5 bases, with 21 bases left in between. The CDR3 here is CASSLSLRGGILETQYF. The CDR3 region has the DNA TGTGCCAGCAGTTTAAGCCTCCGAGGGGGGATCTTGGAGACCCAGTACTTC.

V is TRBV7-3 and J is TRBJ2-1; tentatively, D is TRBD2 (6 bases). Germline loops: CDR1 SGHTA, CDR2 FQGTGA. This CDR3 is 14 amino acids long. V lost 4 bases to trimming and J lost 3 bases, with 10 bases between them. The CDR3 loop reads CASSSPGLYNEQFF. The CDR3 region has the DNA TGTGCCAGCAGCTCTCCGGGACTCTACAATGAGCAGTTCTTC. Full variable domain (missing parts from reference TRBV7-3 and TRBJ2-1): GAGVSQTPSNKVTEKGKYVELRCDPISGHTALYWYRQSLGQGPEFLIYFQGTGAADDSGLPNDRFFAVRPEGSVSTLKIQRTERGDSAVYLCASSSPGLYNEQFFGPGTRLTVL.

The J gene is TRBJ2-1, the V gene TRBV5-1, with 7 bases matching TRBD2. V lost 1 base and J lost 7; bases outside the gene matches: 8. Per germline, CDR1 SGHRS and CDR2 YFSETQ. This CDR3 has 15 residues. In DNA form, the CDR3 reads TGCGCCAGCAGCTTGTCAGGCGCGGGAGTGAATGAGCAGTTCTTC. The encoded protein is CASSLSGAGVNEQFF.

This chain uses TRBV5-1 with TRBJ1-1; weak D call: TRBD1 (6 bases). V was clipped by 5 bases and J by 2 bases, with 10 bases between them. The CDR3 length is 13 residues. In germline, CDR1 is SGHRS, CDR2 YFSETQ. The CDR3 here is CASSGGANTEAFF. As DNA, the CDR3 is TGCGCCAGCAGTGGGGGGGCAAACACTGAAGCTTTCTTT.

The chain joins TRBV30 to TRBJ1-2; D unresolved. The CDR3 extends over 15 amino acids. CDR1 is GTSNPN and CDR2 is SVGIG in the germline V gene (reference sequence). V was clipped by 3 bases and J by 4 bases, with 18 bases between them. The CDR3 loop reads CAWRPSPFRGYGYTF. The CDR3 region has the DNA TGTGCCTGGAGGCCGTCTCCGTTCCGGGGCTATGGCTACACCTTC.

This rearrangement joins TRBV12-3 or TRBV12-4 to TRBJ2-1; tentatively, D is TRBD1 (6 bases). Trimming left V 6 bases short and J 9 bases short, with 18 bases between. The CDR3 extends over 14 amino acids. This chain's CDR3 is CASSALGTPTEQFF. CDR3 nucleotides: TGTGCCAGCAGCGCCCTAGGGACACCGACTGAGCAGTTCTTC.

The rearrangement links TRBV4-2 to TRBJ2-5, with D possibly TRBD2 on 6 matching bases. V was trimmed by 8 bases and J by 4 bases, leaving 14 bases between them. The CDR3 is 13 amino acids. CDR1 and CDR2 (germline): LGHNA, YNFKEQ. CDR3: CASGDFLGETQYF. CDR3 nucleotide sequence: TGTGCCAGCGGGGACTTCTTAGGAGAGACCCAGTACTTC.

This clonotype was seen a single time. The V gene is TRBV5-4, the J gene TRBJ2-3; D ambiguous. Germline V CDR1 and CDR2: SGHNT, YYREEE (reference sequence). The V and J ends lost 4 bases and 11 bases respectively, with 11 bases between them. The CDR3 spans 11 residues. The CDR3 nucleotides read TGTGCCAGCAGCCTCTCTGAGAAGCAGTATTTT. Protein sequence: CASSLSEKQYF.

This clonotype was observed once. The DNA for the CDR3 is TGTGCCAGCAGCCAAGGGGCATCCACAGGGCAGTACTTC. Its protein is CASSQGASTGQYF. The chain has TRBV4-2 and TRBJ2-7; TRBD1 is a possible D gene (5 bases). This CDR3 comprises 13 residues. Trimming left V 1 base short and J 9 bases short, with 13 bases between. Germline-derived CDR1 and CDR2 are LGHNA and YNFKEQ.

The V call is TRBV30, the J call TRBJ1-5, with D unclear. The CDR3 extends over 15 amino acids. V was cut by 2 bases and J by 1 base, with 12 bases left in between. CDR1 and CDR2 (germline): GTSNPN, SVGIG (reference sequence). CDR3 bases: TGTGCCTGGAGTCGACCCCCAACAAGCAATCAGCCCCAGCATTTT. Residues: CAWSRPPTSNQPQHF.

This clonotype was seen just once. The V and J genes are TRBV19 and TRBJ1-5, with TRBD1 matching 7 bases. Looked up from germline, CDR1 is LNHDA and CDR2 is SQIVND (reference sequence). Trimming removed 7 bases from V and 4 bases from J; junction bases left unmatched: 7. The CDR3 is 14 residues long. The CDR3 spells CASNPGTANQPQHF. The DNA of the CDR3 is TGTGCCAGTAACCCGGGGACAGCGAATCAGCCCCAGCATTTT.

The chain combines TRBV28 with TRBJ2-5; D is unresolved. Looked up from germline, CDR1 is MDHEN and CDR2 is SYDVKM. V dropped 5 bases and J dropped 6 bases, with 10 bases sitting between them. The CDR3 contains 12 residues. CDR3 amino acids: CASSDYAKTQYF. In nucleotides, the CDR3 is TGTGCCAGCAGTGATTATGCTAAGACCCAGTACTTC.

CDR3 DNA sequence: TGTGCCAGCAGCCAAGGGGGCAGGGTCAGGGAGACCCAGTACTTC. Its protein is CASSQGGRVRETQYF. The chain carries TRBV14 and TRBJ2-5; TRBD1 is a possible D gene (5 bases). The CDR3 is made up of 15 amino acids. Germline V gene data show CDR1 as SGHDN and CDR2 as FVKESK. The V end was cut by 1 base, the J end by 5 bases, with 14 bases between.

The V and J genes are TRBV2 and TRBJ1-5; 7 nucleotides agree with TRBD1. CDR3 length equals 14 residues. Germline V gene data show CDR1 as SNHLY and CDR2 as FYNNEI. The ends lost 4 bases at V and 5 bases at J; junction bases unmatched: 5. Here the CDR3 DNA reads TGTGCCAGCAGTGGACAGGGTTATCATCAGCCCCAGCATTTT. Residues: CASSGQGYHQPQHF. The full variable domain, in which reference TRBV2 and TRBJ1-5 provide the parts outside the CDR3, is EPEVTQTPSHQVTQMGQEVILRCVPISNHLYFYWYRQILGQKVEFLVSFYNNEISEKSEIFDDQFSVERPDGSNFTLKIRSTKLEDSAMYFCASSGQGYHQPQHFGDGTRLSIL.

This clonotype was picked up one time. The chain employs TRBV5-1 and TRBJ2-7; TRBD1 or TRBD2 may be the D gene (5 bases each). CDR3 length equals 13 residues. Trimming took off 4 bases at V and 7 bases at J, with 15 bases between the two ends. Germline CDR1 is SGHRS and CDR2 is YFSETQ. The CDR3 loop reads CASSRGATVEQYF. CDR3 nucleotide sequence: TGCGCCAGCAGCAGAGGGGCGACGGTAGAGCAGTACTTC.

This chain connects TRBV3-1 to TRBJ2-7; D perhaps matches TRBD2 (5 bases). CDR1 is LGHDT, CDR2 YNNKEL, per germline (reference sequence). CDR3 length: 16 amino acids. The ends were cut back, 4 bases at V and 2 bases at J, with 18 bases in the middle. The CDR3 protein is CASSRHPVFGTYEQYF. The DNA of the CDR3 is TGTGCCAGCAGCCGGCACCCGGTGTTCGGGACCTACGAGCAGTACTTC.